A single sample is the source of the 20 T cell receptor beta chains below, sequenced in a study of T-cell memory formation after mild COVID-19. One entry per CDR3 protein, called by TCRdb with MiXCR from the 5' RACE reads. This sample carries 450,000 to 650,000 distinct CDR3 sequences, roughly 18% of them seen once, and the ten largest clones take about 11%. The sequenced sample consisted of PBMCs or a T cell subset sorted from them (not recorded which). The receptor set was obtained from an adult woman who had mild COVID-19 (a few samples of this study predate the infection). Cell type and time point are not known.

The rearrangement links TRBV6-5 to TRBJ2-1, with TRBD2 matching 9 bases. Losses at the gene ends were 5 bases for V and 7 bases for J; bases not matched to a gene: 9. The CDR3 is 15 amino acids. Germline values: CDR1 MNHEY, CDR2 SVGAGI. The CDR3 loop reads CASSRPSGKGNEQFF. CDR3 DNA: TGTGCCAGCAGTAGGCCTAGCGGGAAGGGAAATGAGCAGTTCTTC.

The V call is TRBV4-1, the J call TRBJ1-2; D not certain. Germline V lookup: CDR1 MGHRA, CDR2 YSYEKL. The V end lost 3 bases, the J end lost 0 bases, and 11 bases lay between the germline ends. The CDR3 runs to 15 residues. CDR3 sequence reads: CASSHSFGSNYGYTF. CDR3 sequence (DNA): TGCGCCAGCAGCCACTCGTTCGGATCTAACTATGGCTACACCTTC.

This clonotype turned up a few times. The rearrangement uses TRBV12-3 or TRBV12-4 and TRBJ1-2; 10 bases agree with TRBD1. The CDR3 length is 16 residues. V shed 4 bases, J shed 8 bases, and the junction held 13 bases outside the gene matches. Here the CDR3 DNA reads TGTGCCAGCAGTTACATCCCCGGGACAGGGGAGGAAGGCTACACCTTC. It codes for CASSYIPGTGEEGYTF.

This clonotype has a count of ten or more. CDR3 nucleotides: TGTGCCAGCAGCCGGGGGAACACTGAAGCTTTCTTT. Its translation is CASSRGNTEAFF. The chain joins TRBV18 to TRBJ1-1, with D hard to call. V lost 8 bases to trimming and J lost 1 base, with 8 bases between them. Germline lookup yields CDR1 KGHSH and CDR2 LQKENI. The CDR3 contains 12 residues.

This chain connects TRBV7-8 to TRBJ1-1; perhaps TRBD1 as D (5 bases). Germline-derived CDR1 and CDR2 are SGHVS and FQNEAQ. The CDR3 is made up of 17 amino acids. The V end was cut by 1 base, the J end by 1 base, with 16 bases between. CDR3 loop: CASSLGLVAGWNTEAFF. The DNA of the CDR3 is TGTGCCAGCAGCTTAGGGTTGGTGGCAGGGTGGAACACTGAAGCTTTCTTT. Drawing the rest from reference TRBV7-8 and TRBJ1-1, the complete variable domain is GAGVSQSPRYKVAKRGQDVALRCDPISGHVSLFWYQQALGQGPEFLTYFQNEAQLDKSGLPSDRFFAERPEGSVSTLKIQRTQQEDSAVYLCASSLGLVAGWNTEAFFGQGTRLTVV.

This clonotype was detected a few times. The J gene is TRBJ1-1, the V gene TRBV7-2; D perhaps matches TRBD1 (6 bases). The CDR3 is 14 amino acids. Trimming left V 6 bases short and J 6 bases short, with 17 bases between. Germline values: CDR1 SGHTA, CDR2 FQGNSA. The chain's CDR3 is CASSPQGQASEAFF. The CDR3 DNA is TGTGCCAGCAGTCCACAGGGCCAGGCCTCTGAAGCTTTCTTT.

The rearrangement uses TRBV4-1 and TRBJ2-1; 12 bases align to TRBD2. Germline CDR1 is MGHRA and CDR2 is YSYEKL. This CDR3 comprises 16 residues. With V trimmed by 4 bases and J by 6 bases, 7 bases remained unmatched. The CDR3 DNA is TGCGCCAGCAGCCCGACTAGCGGGGGCTTCGGCAATGAGCAGTTCTTC. This gives the protein CASSPTSGGFGNEQFF.

This clonotype was picked up one time. The chain employs TRBV7-6 and TRBJ2-5; 8 positions agree with TRBD1. Germline V lookup: CDR1 SGHVS, CDR2 FNYEAQ. The CDR3 contains 13 residues. The J segment lost 6 bases and the V segment lost 5 bases, leaving 5 bases of the junction unmatched. Here the CDR3 DNA reads TGTGCCAGCAGCCCGGGACAGGAGAAGACCCAGTACTTC. It yields the protein CASSPGQEKTQYF.

The genes are TRBV7-6 and TRBJ2-2; D not resolved. The CDR3 has 14 amino acids. In germline, CDR1 is SGHVS, CDR2 FNYEAQ. The germline V and J ends were trimmed by 3 bases and 4 bases, with 9 bases remaining between them. The DNA for the CDR3 is TGTGCCAGCAGCTTTGGAACGGGCACCGGGGAGCTGTTTTTT. Translated: CASSFGTGTGELFF.

The chain joins TRBV2 to TRBJ2-3; 9 bases map to TRBD2. Germline V gene sequence: CDR1 SNHLY, CDR2 FYNNEI. The V segment lost 8 bases and the J segment 0 bases; nucleotides outside the gene matches: 9. The CDR3 totals 16 residues. For the CDR3, the DNA is TGTGCCAGCCAAACACTAGCGGGCCTAAGCACAGATACGCAGTATTTT. It codes for CASQTLAGLSTDTQYF.

The rearrangement links TRBV7-9 to TRBJ2-7; 9 positions agree with TRBD1. The length of the CDR3 is 15 residues. J gave up 6 bases and V 4 bases, and 10 bases lay outside the gene matches. Per germline, CDR1 SEHNR and CDR2 FQNEAQ (reference sequence). The CDR3 DNA sequence: TGTGCCAGCAGCTATTCCGGGACAGGGATAGGCGAGCAGTACTTC. Translated: CASSYSGTGIGEQYF.

This clonotype was picked up a small number of times. The rearrangement uses TRBV6-2 or TRBV6-3 and TRBJ2-3; 9 bases agree with TRBD1. The ends lost 8 bases at V and 2 bases at J; junction bases unmatched: 11. Germline V gene data show CDR1 as MNHEY and CDR2 as SVGEGT. The CDR3 sequence is 16 residues long. This CDR3 reads CASRSGTGSITDTQYF. The CDR3 nucleotides are TGTGCCAGCCGATCGGGGACAGGGAGTATCACAGATACGCAGTATTTT.

This clonotype was detected a few times. The chain employs TRBV5-5 and TRBJ1-2, with 9 bases fitting TRBD1. Trimming cost V 3 bases and J 7 bases; bases outside gene matches: 10. The CDR3 has 15 amino acids. Germline V gene data show CDR1 as SGHKS and CDR2 as YYEKEE (reference sequence). The DNA for the CDR3 is TGTGCCAGCAGCTCCTCACAGGGGGCGCATGGTGGCTACACCTTC. It is translated as CASSSSQGAHGGYTF. Combining the CDR3 with reference TRBV5-5 and TRBJ1-2 gives the whole variable domain DAGVTQSPTHLIKTRGQQVTLRCSPISGHKSVSWYQQVLGQGPQFIFQYYEKEERGRGNFPDRFSARQFPNYSSELNVNALLLGDSALYLCASSSSQGAHGGYTFGSGTRLTVV.

A few counts support this clonotype. This chain links TRBV18 with TRBJ2-7; the match to TRBD1 covers 9 bases. Germline lookup yields CDR1 KGHSH and CDR2 LQKENI. Trimming at V came to 1 base and at J to 6 bases, leaving 10 bases not matched to a gene. The CDR3 is made up of 16 amino acids. CDR3 nucleotides: TGTGCCAGCTCACCACTGGCTCCGGGACAGGGACGCGAGCAGTACTTC. Its protein is CASSPLAPGQGREQYF.

The rearrangement joins TRBV5-5 to TRBJ1-2, with 7 bases that match TRBD1. The CDR3 is 15 residues long. The trim removed 4 bases at V and 3 bases at J, leaving 9 bases unmatched. The V gene's germline CDR1 is SGHKS and CDR2 YYEKEE (reference sequence). CDR3 nucleotides: TGTGCCAGCAGCGTCCCGGGACAGAACTACTATGGCTACACCTTC. Protein: CASSVPGQNYYGYTF.

The chain employs TRBV5-1 and TRBJ2-3; no reliable D call. CDR1 is SGHRS and CDR2 is YFSETQ in the germline V gene. The CDR3 has 14 residues. Between the trimmed V and J ends, which lost 0 bases and 6 bases, there was a span of 11 bases. CDR3 region: CASSLAGLEDTQYF. The CDR3 bases are TGCGCCAGCAGCTTGGCCGGGTTGGAGGATACGCAGTATTTT.

This chain links TRBV5-1 with TRBJ1-2, with no clear D. CDR1 SGHRS and CDR2 YFSETQ come from the germline V gene. The CDR3 has 11 residues. V lost 3 bases and J 12 bases, leaving 12 bases between the germline ends. CDR3 sequence reads: CASSSGGKNTF. The CDR3 DNA sequence: TGCGCCAGCAGCTCGGGAGGGAAGAACACCTTC.

The J gene is TRBJ2-2, the V gene TRBV15; no clear D gene. The ends were cut back, 8 bases at V and 6 bases at J, with 13 bases in the middle. Looked up from germline, CDR1 is LNHNV and CDR2 is YYDKDF (reference sequence). The CDR3 is 13 residues long. The CDR3, as DNA: TGTGCCACCTCGGGTGGCTCACCCGGGGAGCTGTTTTTT. Protein product: CATSGGSPGELFF.

This clonotype was counted ten times or more. This sequence joins TRBV7-2 and TRBJ2-7; 9 positions agree with TRBD1. V lost 7 bases to trimming and J lost 3 bases; unmatched junction nucleotides: 4. There are 13 residues in the CDR3. Germline V gene lookup returns CDR1 SGHTA and CDR2 FQGNSA. DNA of the CDR3: TGTGCCAGCACCGGGACAGGGCGCTACGAGCAGTACTTC. This sequence encodes CASTGTGRYEQYF.

The rearrangement links TRBV6-5 to TRBJ2-7, with 7 bases matching TRBD1. Per germline, CDR1 MNHEY and CDR2 SVGAGI. V gave up 6 bases and J gave up 0 bases; unmatched junction bases: 14. The CDR3 loop spans 17 amino acids. CDR3 in amino acids: CASRNRLRQGISYEQYF. For the CDR3, the DNA is TGTGCCAGCAGGAACCGACTTCGACAGGGAATCTCCTACGAGCAGTACTTC.